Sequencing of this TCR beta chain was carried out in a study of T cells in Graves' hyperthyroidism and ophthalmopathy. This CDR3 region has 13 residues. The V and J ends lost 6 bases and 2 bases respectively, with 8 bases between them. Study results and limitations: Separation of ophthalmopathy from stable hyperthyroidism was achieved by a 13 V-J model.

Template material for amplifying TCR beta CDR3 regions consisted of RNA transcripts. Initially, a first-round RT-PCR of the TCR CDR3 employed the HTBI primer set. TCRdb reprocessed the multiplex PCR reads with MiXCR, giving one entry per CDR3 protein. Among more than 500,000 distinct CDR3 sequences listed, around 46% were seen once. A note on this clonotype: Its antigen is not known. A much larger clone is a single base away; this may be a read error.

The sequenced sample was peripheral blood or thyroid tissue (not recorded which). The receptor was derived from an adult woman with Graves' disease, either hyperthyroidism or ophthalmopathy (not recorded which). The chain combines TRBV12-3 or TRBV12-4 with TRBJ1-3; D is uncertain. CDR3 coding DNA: TGTGCCAGCAGCCTACACCCTGGAAACACCATATATTTT. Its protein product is CASSLHPGNTIYF.